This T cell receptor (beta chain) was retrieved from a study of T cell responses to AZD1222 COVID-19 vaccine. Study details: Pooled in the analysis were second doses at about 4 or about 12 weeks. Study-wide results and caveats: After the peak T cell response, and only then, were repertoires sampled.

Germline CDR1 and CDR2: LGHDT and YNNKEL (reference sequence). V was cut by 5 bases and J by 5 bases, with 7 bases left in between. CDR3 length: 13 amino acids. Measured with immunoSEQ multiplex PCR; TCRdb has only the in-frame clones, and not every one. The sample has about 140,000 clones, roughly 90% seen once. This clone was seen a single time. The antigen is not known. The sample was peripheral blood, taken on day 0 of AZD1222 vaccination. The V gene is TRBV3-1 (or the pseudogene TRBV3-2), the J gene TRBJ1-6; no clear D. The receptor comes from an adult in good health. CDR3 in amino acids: CASSFRDNSPLHF. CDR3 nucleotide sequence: TGTGCCAGCAGCTTTCGTGATAATTCACCCCTCCACTTT.